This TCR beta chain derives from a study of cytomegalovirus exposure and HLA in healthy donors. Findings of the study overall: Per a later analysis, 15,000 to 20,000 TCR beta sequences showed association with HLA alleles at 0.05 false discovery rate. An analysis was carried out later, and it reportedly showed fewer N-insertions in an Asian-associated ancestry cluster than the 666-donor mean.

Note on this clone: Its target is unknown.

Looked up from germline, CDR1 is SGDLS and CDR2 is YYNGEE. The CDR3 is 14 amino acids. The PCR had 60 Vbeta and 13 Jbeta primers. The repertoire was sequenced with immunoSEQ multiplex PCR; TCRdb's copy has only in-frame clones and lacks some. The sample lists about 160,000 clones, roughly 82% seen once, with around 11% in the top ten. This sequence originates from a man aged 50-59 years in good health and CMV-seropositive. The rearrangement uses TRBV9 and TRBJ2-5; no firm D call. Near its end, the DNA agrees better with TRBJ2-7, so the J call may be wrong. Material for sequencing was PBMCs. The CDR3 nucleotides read TGTGCCAGCAGCCCCACCCCACTCTCCTACGAGCAGTACTTC. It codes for CASSPTPLSYEQYF.